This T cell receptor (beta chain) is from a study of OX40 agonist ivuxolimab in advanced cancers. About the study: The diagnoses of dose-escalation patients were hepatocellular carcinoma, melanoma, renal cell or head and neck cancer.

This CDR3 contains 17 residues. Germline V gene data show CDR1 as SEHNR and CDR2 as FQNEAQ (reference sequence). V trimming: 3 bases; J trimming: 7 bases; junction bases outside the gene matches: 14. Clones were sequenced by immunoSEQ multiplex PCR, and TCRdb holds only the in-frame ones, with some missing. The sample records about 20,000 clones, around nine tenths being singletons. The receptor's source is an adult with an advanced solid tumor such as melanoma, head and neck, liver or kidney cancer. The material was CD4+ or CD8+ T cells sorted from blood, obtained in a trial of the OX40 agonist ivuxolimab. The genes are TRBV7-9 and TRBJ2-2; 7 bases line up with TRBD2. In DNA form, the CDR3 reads TGTGCCAGCAGCTTCTCCGTGGCTAGCGGAGGGGACGGGGAGCTGTTTTTT. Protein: CASSFSVASGGDGELFF. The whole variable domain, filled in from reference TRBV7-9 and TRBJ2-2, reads DTGVSQNPRHKITKRGQNVTFRCDPISEHNRLYWYRQTLGQGPEFLTYFQNEAQLEKSRLLSDRFSAERPKGSFSTLEIQRTEQGDSAMYLCASSFSVASGGDGELFFGEGSRLTVL.